What follows are 9 T cell receptor beta chains derived from one specimen sequenced in a study of blood T cells in healthy people across ages. Together with a sample-barcoded 5' primer, a J-beta primer mix was included in a second PCR lasting roughly 6 to 12 cycles. TCRdb passed the 5' RACE reads through MiXCR, listing each CDR3 protein once. The sample records around 800,000 distinct CDR3 sequences, 53% being singletons. Sequenced: blood. The receptors stem from a man older than 75 in good health.

This clonotype turned up a few times. The genes are TRBV6-6 and TRBJ2-6; D is possibly TRBD1 (6 bases). Germline loops: CDR1 MNHNY, CDR2 SVGAGI (reference sequence). Trimming pared 4 bases from V and 0 bases from J, leaving 13 bases between. The CDR3 contains 17 residues. The DNA of the CDR3 is TGTGCCAGCAGTTTAGGGACATCGATCTCTGGGGCCAACGTCCTGACTTTC. This gives the protein CASSLGTSISGANVLTF.

The V and J genes are TRBV12-3 or TRBV12-4 and TRBJ2-3; TRBD1 aligns across 10 bases. The CDR3 contains 16 residues. Trimming cost V 5 bases and J 6 bases; bases outside gene matches: 11. CDR3 bases: TGTGCCAGCAGTACCCGGGACAGGGGACAATCTGATACGCAGTATTTT. It encodes CASSTRDRGQSDTQYF.

This clonotype was detected once. The V call is TRBV29-1, the J call TRBJ2-7, with D perhaps matching TRBD2 (6 bases). The germline V gene encodes CDR1 SQVTM and CDR2 ANQGSEA. CDR3 size: 15 residues. Trimming shortened V by 4 bases and J by 0 bases, and 16 bases separated the two germline ends. The CDR3 sequence is CSVGLWRGSSYEQYF. CDR3 coding DNA: TGCAGCGTTGGACTCTGGCGGGGTTCCTCCTACGAGCAGTACTTC.

V and J are TRBV12-3 or TRBV12-4 and TRBJ1-6, with D perhaps matching TRBD1 (5 bases). The CDR3 runs to 13 residues. V shed 3 bases and J shed 8 bases, with 8 bases lying between them. Here the CDR3 reads CASSLPGDSPLHF. The CDR3 DNA reads as TGTGCCAGCAGTTTGCCGGGGGATTCACCCCTCCACTTT.

The genes are TRBV27 and TRBJ2-2, with TRBD2 matching 9 bases. V dropped 7 bases and J dropped 6; count of bases not matched to a gene: 3. CDR3 length equals 13 residues. The V gene's germline CDR1 is MNHEY and CDR2 SMNVEV (reference sequence). CDR3 amino acids: CASTRLAAGELFF. CDR3 nucleotides: TGTGCCAGCACCAGACTAGCGGCCGGGGAGCTGTTTTTT.

This clonotype was detected only a few times. The rearrangement links TRBV3-1 to TRBJ2-1; the match to TRBD1 covers 10 bases. V lost 5 bases to trimming and J lost 1 base; unmatched junction nucleotides: 5. The CDR3 extends over 16 amino acids. CDR1 and CDR2 (germline): LGHDT, YNNKEL (reference sequence). The CDR3 loop is CASSTRTGGSYNEQFF. CDR3 in DNA: TGTGCCAGCAGCACCCGGACAGGGGGATCCTACAATGAGCAGTTCTTC.

This clonotype has just a few counts. The V gene is TRBV3-1, the J gene TRBJ2-4; 7 bases are a match to TRBD2. Germline V gene data show CDR1 as LGHDT and CDR2 as YNNKEL (reference sequence). V shed 1 base, J shed 0 bases, and the junction held 3 bases outside the gene matches. The CDR3 is 16 amino acids. CDR3 nucleotides: TGTGCCAGCAGCCAAGGAGCGGGACTAGCCAAAAACATTCAGTACTTC. Its protein is CASSQGAGLAKNIQYF.

The rearrangement uses TRBV29-1 and TRBJ1-1; unclear D gene. From germline, CDR1 is SQVTM and CDR2 ANQGSEA. The V end lost 2 bases, the J end lost 5 bases, and 9 bases lay between the germline ends. The CDR3 covers 12 residues. CDR3 protein: CSVELSETEAFF. The CDR3, as DNA: TGCAGCGTTGAATTATCAGAAACTGAAGCTTTCTTT.

This rearrangement joins TRBV2 to TRBJ2-3; possibly TRBD2 for D (6 bases). Germline CDR1 reads SNHLY; CDR2 reads FYNNEI. This CDR3 comprises 14 residues. V was trimmed by 7 bases and J by 4 bases, leaving 15 bases between them. CDR3 coding DNA: TGTGCCAGCACACGGGAGTTGCGGGCAGATACGCAGTATTTT. Its translation is CASTRELRADTQYF.